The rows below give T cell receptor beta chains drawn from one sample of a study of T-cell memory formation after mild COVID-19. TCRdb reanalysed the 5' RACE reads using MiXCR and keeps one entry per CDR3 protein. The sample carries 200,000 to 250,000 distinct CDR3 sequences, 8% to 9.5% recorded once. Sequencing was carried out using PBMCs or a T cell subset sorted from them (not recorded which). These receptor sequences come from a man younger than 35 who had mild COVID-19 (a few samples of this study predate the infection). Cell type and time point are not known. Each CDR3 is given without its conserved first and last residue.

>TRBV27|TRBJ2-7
ASSLSRQGGQY
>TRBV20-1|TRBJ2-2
SARENTGELF
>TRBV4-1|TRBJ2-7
ASSQFILAGASYEQY
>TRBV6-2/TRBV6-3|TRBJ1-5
ASSYAGVSNQPQH
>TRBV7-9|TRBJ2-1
ASSWKTGTSGDQQF
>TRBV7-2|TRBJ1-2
ASSLRRQNYGYT
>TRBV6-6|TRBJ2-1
ASSTGTGTYNEQF
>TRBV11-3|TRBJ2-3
ASSFGLGRGTDTQY
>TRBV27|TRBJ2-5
ASSFLAGGIALETQY
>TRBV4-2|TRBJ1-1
ASSQQHRGLSTEAF
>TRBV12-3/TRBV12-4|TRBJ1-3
ASSPGTGGNTIY
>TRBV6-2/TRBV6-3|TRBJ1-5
ASSSEVRQPQH
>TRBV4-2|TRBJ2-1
ASSQEGAPYNEQF
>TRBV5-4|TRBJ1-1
ASSFDPGRISEAF
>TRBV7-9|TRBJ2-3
ASSGGRGLTDTQY
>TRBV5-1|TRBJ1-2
ASSLDRHYGYT
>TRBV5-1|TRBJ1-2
ASSLAVTGLRGYT
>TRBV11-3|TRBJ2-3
ASSSRRTRTDTQY
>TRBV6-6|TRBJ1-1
ASSDSDSDNAF
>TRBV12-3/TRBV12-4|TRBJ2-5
ASSLAVSGSFRETQY
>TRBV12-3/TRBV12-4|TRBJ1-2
ASRLDGNYGYT
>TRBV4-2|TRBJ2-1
ASSPPNTAGVVDEQF
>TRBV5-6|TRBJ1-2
ASRARHGLYGYT
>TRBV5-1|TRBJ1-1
ASSVGTEAF
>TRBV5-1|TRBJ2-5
ASSLAGTSRGRETQY
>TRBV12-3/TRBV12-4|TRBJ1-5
ASTFKGSFQPQH
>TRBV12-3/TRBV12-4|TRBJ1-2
ASSSRTGVDYGYT
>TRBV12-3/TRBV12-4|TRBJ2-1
ASSPGPREQF
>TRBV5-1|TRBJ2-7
ASSFTLAGGTYEQY
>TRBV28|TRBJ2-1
ASSQSPDRSLYNEQF
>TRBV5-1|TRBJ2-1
ASSFQQRGSYNEQF
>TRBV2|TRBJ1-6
ASKAGGNNSPLH
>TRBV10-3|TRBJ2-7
AIRDRETALGEQY
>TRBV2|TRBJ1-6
ASSSGLEESSPLH
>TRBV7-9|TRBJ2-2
ASSLDPQGSRELF
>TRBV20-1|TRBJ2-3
SVHPGTDTQY
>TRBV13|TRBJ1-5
ASSSAGESNQPQH